Each of the 11 T cell receptor beta chains below was sequenced from the same sample in a study of naive and memory T cell subsets. The beta constant-region primer was an equimolar mix of two oligonucleotides covering TRBC1 and TRBC2. Ligated cDNA was amplified by four rounds of PCR with nested alpha and beta constant-region primers and SP2. MiXCR, applied by TCRdb to the UMI-ligation and nested PCR reads, yields one record per CDR3 protein. The sample lists 120,000 or so distinct CDR3 sequences, 36% occurring once. The sequencing sample was made of central memory CD4+ T cells from blood. These receptors came from a human donor in good health.

This clonotype has ten or more counts. This chain links TRBV6-5 with TRBJ2-7; the D is unclear. Trimming removed 5 bases from V and 0 bases from J, with 8 bases in between. The germline gives CDR1 MNHEY, CDR2 SVGAGI. There are 13 residues in the CDR3. The CDR3 region is CASSRTASYEQYF. The CDR3 bases are TGTGCCAGCAGTCGGACGGCCTCCTACGAGCAGTACTTC.

The rearrangement uses TRBV5-4 and TRBJ2-7; 12 positions agree with TRBD1. The CDR3 covers 14 residues. Germline V gene lookup returns CDR1 SGHNT and CDR2 YYREEE (reference sequence). Unmatched junction bases numbered 6, after V lost 5 bases and J lost 6 bases. Here the CDR3 reads CASRMGQGAGEQYF. CDR3 DNA: TGTGCCAGCAGAATGGGACAGGGGGCGGGCGAGCAGTACTTC.

The chain carries TRBV19 and TRBJ2-7; 10 positions agree with TRBD1. The CDR3 contains 13 residues. V dropped 6 bases and J dropped 6; count of bases not matched to a gene: 5. CDR1 is LNHDA, CDR2 SQIVND, per germline (reference sequence). The CDR3 sequence is CASRGQGVSEQYF. The CDR3 DNA is TGTGCCAGTAGAGGACAGGGGGTTTCCGAGCAGTACTTC.

There are many counts of this clonotype. The chain couples TRBV20-1 to TRBJ2-7; 7 nucleotides match TRBD1. V trimming: 6 bases; J trimming: 0 bases; junction bases outside the gene matches: 8. The CDR3 length is 14 residues. Germline assignment: CDR1 DFQATT and CDR2 SNEGSKA (reference sequence). The CDR3 DNA follows: TGCAGTGCCGACAGGGTTGATACCTCCTACGAGCAGTACTTC. Protein sequence: CSADRVDTSYEQYF.

The genes are TRBV29-1 and TRBJ1-2; 8 bases map to TRBD1. J lost 6 bases, V lost 8 bases, and 5 bases had no gene match. CDR1 SQVTM and CDR2 ANQGSEA come from the germline V gene. CDR3 length: 11 residues. The CDR3 region is CSSRTGNGYTF. The CDR3 nucleotides are TGCAGCTCGCGGACAGGGAATGGCTACACCTTC.

This clonotype was counted between two and nine times. The J gene is TRBJ2-6, the V gene TRBV20-1, with a tentative D call TRBD2 (6 bases). The V gene lost 5 bases and the J gene lost 1 base, with 15 bases spanning the gap. Per the germline V gene, CDR1 is DFQATT and CDR2 is SNEGSKA (reference sequence). The CDR3 length is 16 residues. CDR3 loop: CSAPEEGRSGANVLTF. CDR3 coding DNA: TGCAGTGCTCCCGAGGAGGGCCGGTCTGGGGCCAACGTCCTGACTTTC.

This clonotype was counted only a few times. The chain carries TRBV29-1 and TRBJ2-1; D perhaps matches TRBD1 (5 bases). The CDR3 is made up of 13 amino acids. CDR1 SQVTM and CDR2 ANQGSEA come from the germline V gene. Trimming left V 4 bases short and J 4 bases short, with 11 bases between. The CDR3 region is CSVVRGRYNEQFF. The CDR3 nucleotides are TGCAGCGTTGTAAGGGGTCGGTACAATGAGCAGTTCTTC.

V usage is TRBV5-1 and J usage is TRBJ2-2; D gene unclear. Trimming left V 2 bases short and J 4 bases short, with 9 bases between. The CDR3 is 14 amino acids. The V gene's germline CDR1 is SGHRS and CDR2 YFSETQ. The CDR3 DNA is TGCGCCAGCAGCTTTGATAGATCCACCGGGGAGCTGTTTTTT. It translates to CASSFDRSTGELFF.

This chain links TRBV12-3 or TRBV12-4 with TRBJ2-2; TRBD2 might be the D (7 bases). CDR3 length equals 15 residues. V was shortened by 4 bases and J by 7 bases, with 16 bases between the two germline ends. The CDR3 DNA is TGTGCCAGCAGTTCTCTGGGCGGGGGCGGCGGGGAGCTGTTTTTT. Translation: CASSSLGGGGGELFF.

This clonotype was picked up a small number of times. The chain uses TRBV6-5 and TRBJ1-5, with 7 bases matching TRBD1. CDR3 size: 16 residues. The V gene's germline CDR1 is MNHEY and CDR2 SVGAGI. Unmatched junction bases numbered 7, after V lost 5 bases and J lost 0 bases. Written as DNA, the CDR3 is TGTGCCAGCAGTAAAGGGACAGCATATAGCAATCAGCCCCAGCATTTT. Translated: CASSKGTAYSNQPQHF.

The chain couples TRBV20-1 to TRBJ2-7, with 11 bases identical to TRBD2. The CDR3 consists of 15 residues. The germline CDR1 and CDR2 sequences are DFQATT and SNEGSKA (reference sequence). The V segment lost 0 bases and the J segment 3 bases; nucleotides outside the gene matches: 4. As DNA, the CDR3 is TGCAGTGCTAGAGACTTTAGCGGGAGGGACTACGAGCAGTACTTC. Translating it yields CSARDFSGRDYEQYF.